The next 29 T cell receptor beta chains were all read from a single sample in a study of quantifying T cell responses using KT2 cells. Study-level background: cDNA was made from DNase-treated RNA using alpha and beta constant primers.

An oligo carrying a UMI was ligated to the cDNA 3' end. First-round PCR used around 4 cycles and beta primers RC1.1 and RC1.2 covering TRBC1 and TRBC2. MiXCR was run by TCRdb on the UMI-ligation and nested PCR reads, yielding one entry per CDR3 protein. Seen here are tens of thousands of distinct CDR3 sequences, more than 9% observed once, and the top ten hold approximately 10%. The sequencing sample was made of PBMCs spiked with cells of the T cell clone KT2. These receptor sequences come from a human donor.

This clonotype came up a few times. The chain is built from TRBV29-1 and TRBJ2-3; 12 bases line up with TRBD2. The CDR3 loop spans 15 amino acids. The germline V gene encodes CDR1 SQVTM and CDR2 ANQGSEA. V was clipped by 6 bases and J by 5 bases; unmatched bases: 9. CDR3 protein: CSVPNPSGGGDTQYF. CDR3 nucleotides: TGCAGCGTCCCGAATCCTAGCGGGGGGGGAGATACGCAGTATTTT.

This clonotype was seen repeatedly, ten times or more. The rearrangement uses TRBV4-1 and TRBJ1-1; D unclear. In germline, CDR1 is MGHRA, CDR2 YSYEKL. The CDR3 has 14 amino acids. V lost 2 bases and J 4 bases, leaving 11 bases between the germline ends. CDR3 in amino acids: CASSQSFGLTEAFF. The CDR3 DNA reads TGCGCCAGCAGCCAATCTTTCGGACTCACTGAAGCTTTCTTT.

This clonotype showed up many times. This sequence joins TRBV3-1 and TRBJ1-2; D ambiguous. The CDR3 loop spans 14 amino acids. Trimming pared 0 bases from V and 0 bases from J, leaving 5 bases between. CDR1 is LGHDT, CDR2 YNNKEL, per germline (reference sequence). CDR3: CASSQDAANYGYTF. In DNA, the CDR3 is TGTGCCAGCAGCCAAGACGCAGCTAACTATGGCTACACCTTC.

This rearrangement joins TRBV5-1 to TRBJ2-7; D unresolved. CDR3 size: 12 residues. V was shortened by 4 bases and J by 0 bases, with 5 bases between the two germline ends. Germline V lookup: CDR1 SGHRS, CDR2 YFSETQ. CDR3 nucleotides: TGCGCCAGCAGCGCGGACTCCTACGAGCAGTACTTC. This encodes CASSADSYEQYF.

This rearrangement joins TRBV7-4 to TRBJ2-7; no clear D gene. V was trimmed by 2 bases and J by 5 bases, leaving 13 bases between them. CDR3 length: 14 residues. From germline, CDR1 is SGHVT and CDR2 SQSDAQ. The CDR3 sequence is CASSLSPRLNEQYF. CDR3 bases: TGTGCCAGCAGCTTATCCCCCCGTCTAAACGAGCAGTACTTC.

V and J are TRBV5-4 and TRBJ2-3; maybe TRBD2 (5 bases). The germline V gene has CDR1 SGHNT and CDR2 YYREEE (reference sequence). CDR3 length: 15 residues. Trimming removed 5 bases from V and 4 bases from J, with 17 bases in between. CDR3 sequence reads: CASSPLLGLSDTQYF. In DNA form, the CDR3 reads TGTGCCAGCAGTCCCCTACTAGGTTTGTCAGATACGCAGTATTTT.

This clonotype was counted a few times. The V call is TRBV30, the J call TRBJ2-3; the match to TRBD2 covers 8 bases. With 2 bases clipped from V and 7 bases from J, the junction kept 5 bases outside the gene matches. The germline V gene has CDR1 GTSNPN and CDR2 SVGIG (reference sequence). The length of the CDR3 is 13 residues. The CDR3 DNA follows: TGTGCCTGGAGTCGGGGGGGGCCAAATACGCAGTATTTT. It is translated as CAWSRGGPNTQYF.

The chain recombines TRBV28 with TRBJ1-6; D remains unclear. This CDR3 is built from 16 residues. V was cut by 8 bases and J by 0 bases, with 14 bases left in between. The V gene's germline CDR1 is MDHEN and CDR2 SYDVKM. Here the CDR3 reads CASGMDESSYNSPLHF. CDR3 nucleotides: TGTGCCAGCGGGATGGACGAAAGCTCCTATAATTCACCCCTCCACTTT.

This clonotype is labeled medium-sized (0.01 to 0.1%). The chain uses TRBV6-2 or TRBV6-3 and TRBJ1-1; D gene ambiguous. CDR1 and CDR2 (germline): MNHEY, SVGEGT. V was pared by 2 bases and J by 1 base, with 5 bases between. The CDR3 length is 13 residues. The CDR3 here is CASSYGENTEAFF. CDR3 bases: TGTGCCAGCAGTTACGGGGAGAACACTGAAGCTTTCTTT.

This clonotype has just a few counts. The chain has TRBV6-2 or TRBV6-3 and TRBJ2-3, with D possibly TRBD1 on 6 matching bases. Germline V gene data show CDR1 as MNHEY and CDR2 as SVGEGT. The CDR3 has 15 residues. V was clipped by 2 bases and J by 5 bases, with 14 bases between them. The CDR3 spells CASSYQGTYLDTQYF. In DNA, the CDR3 is TGTGCCAGCAGTTACCAGGGGACGTATTTAGATACGCAGTATTTT.

Notes on this clonotype: A read error is possible here, since a much larger clone lies one base away. This chain uses TRBV18 with TRBJ1-1; D uncertain. In germline, CDR1 is KGHSH, CDR2 LQKENI. The CDR3 covers 12 residues. V lost 3 bases and J lost 10, with 12 bases in between. CDR3 in DNA: TGTGCCAGCTCACCCGGCCGCGATGTAGCTTTCTTT. Translated: CASSPGRDVAFF.

This clonotype appeared a few times. The CDR3 nucleotides read TGTGCCAGCAGCCCAGGGGGCGCGAGGAACACTGAAGCTTTCTTT. This encodes CASSPGGARNTEAFF. The V gene is TRBV9, the J gene TRBJ1-1, with 8 nucleotides matching TRBD1. CDR1 and CDR2 from the germline V gene are SGDLS and YYNGEE. The CDR3 is 15 amino acids. The J segment lost 1 base and the V segment lost 4 bases, leaving 6 bases of the junction unmatched.

A few counts support this clonotype. V is TRBV6-5 and J is TRBJ1-5; D ambiguous. The germline V gene encodes CDR1 MNHEY and CDR2 SVGAGI. The CDR3 spans 14 residues. V lost 6 bases to trimming and J lost 2 bases, with 11 bases between them. CDR3 nucleotides: TGTGCCAGCAGAACCTCCTATGGCAATCAGCCCCAGCATTTT. Translated, it gives CASRTSYGNQPQHF.

The J gene is TRBJ2-7, the V gene TRBV2; 9 positions match TRBD1. The germline CDR1 and CDR2 sequences are SNHLY and FYNNEI. The CDR3 totals 14 residues. Trimming took 9 bases from V and 7 from J; bases not matched to a gene: 13. Here the CDR3 reads CARSTGQGYSEQYF. The CDR3 DNA is TGTGCCAGATCGACGGGACAGGGTTATTCGGAGCAGTACTTC.

The chain has TRBV5-4 and TRBJ2-2; weak D call: TRBD1 (5 bases). This CDR3 spans 15 amino acids. From germline, CDR1 is SGHNT and CDR2 YYREEE (reference sequence). The V end lost 2 bases, the J end lost 5 bases, and 13 bases lay between the germline ends. This CDR3 reads CASSFMGRRTGELFF. The CDR3 DNA reads as TGTGCCAGCAGCTTTATGGGGCGCCGGACCGGGGAGCTGTTTTTT.

This clonotype was counted between two and nine times. The J gene is TRBJ1-1, the V gene TRBV7-9; D is ambiguous. Germline V gene lookup returns CDR1 SEHNR and CDR2 FQNEAQ (reference sequence). Trimming left V 4 bases short and J 6 bases short, with 18 bases between. The CDR3 spans 15 residues. CDR3 DNA: TGTGCCAGCAGCTCGGGAGCGGGCCTCGTGGCTGAAGCTTTCTTT. As protein: CASSSGAGLVAEAFF.

The table lists this clonotype with many counts. V and J are TRBV5-4 and TRBJ2-7; TRBD2 aligns across 8 bases. CDR3 length: 14 residues. Germline lookup yields CDR1 SGHNT and CDR2 YYREEE (reference sequence). The J segment lost 6 bases and the V segment lost 0 bases, leaving 5 bases of the junction unmatched. CDR3 DNA sequence: TGTGCCAGCAGCTTGGCAGCGGGAGAGGTCGAGCAGTACTTC. Its translation is CASSLAAGEVEQYF.

The CDR3 reads CASSLGASSGSRWRTQYF. CDR3 coding DNA: TGTGCCAGCAGCTTAGGTGCGTCGTCAGGGAGTCGATGGAGAACGCAGTATTTT. The V and J genes are TRBV7-2 and TRBJ2-3; either TRBD1 or TRBD2 may fit D (5 bases each). The CDR3 extends over 18 amino acids. Germline V gene sequence: CDR1 SGHTA, CDR2 FQGNSA. The ends were cut back, 1 base at V and 9 bases at J, with 26 bases in the middle.

The chain recombines TRBV3-1 with TRBJ1-2; D may be TRBD1 (6 bases). The V gene lost 0 bases and the J gene lost 4 bases, with 9 bases spanning the gap. This CDR3 is built from 14 residues. The germline CDR1 and CDR2 sequences are LGHDT and YNNKEL (reference sequence). The CDR3 region is CASSQEGRGYGYTF. CDR3 DNA sequence: TGTGCCAGCAGCCAAGAAGGCAGGGGCTATGGCTACACCTTC.

In this sample, this clonotype turned up many times. J is TRBJ2-3 and V is TRBV2; tentative D call: TRBD1 (5 bases). The V end was cut by 5 bases, the J end by 2 bases, with 11 bases between. Per the germline V gene, CDR1 is SNHLY and CDR2 is FYNNEI. The CDR3 spans 14 residues. For the CDR3, the DNA is TGTGCCAGCAGTCCCAGGGTCTACACAGATACGCAGTATTTT. Translating it yields CASSPRVYTDTQYF.

This clonotype was recorded a few times. This CDR3 reads CASSQVRTGTYEQYF. In DNA form, the CDR3 reads TGTGCCAGCAGCCAAGTTAGGACAGGGACCTACGAGCAGTACTTC. V usage is TRBV14 and J usage is TRBJ2-7, with 8 bases fitting TRBD1. Trimming cost V 1 base and J 2 bases; bases outside gene matches: 4. The CDR3 is 15 amino acids. Per the germline V gene, CDR1 is SGHDN and CDR2 is FVKESK.

This clonotype was picked up many times. The chain employs TRBV10-2 and TRBJ2-1; D is undetermined. The germline V gene encodes CDR1 WSHSY and CDR2 SAAADI. V dropped 8 bases and J dropped 13 bases, with 15 bases sitting between them. The CDR3 totals 11 residues. The DNA for the CDR3 is TGCGCCAGCGCAAGGAGTGGAGAACAGTTCTTC. Amino acids: CASARSGEQFF.

This clonotype was recorded a few times. The chain carries TRBV20-1 and TRBJ2-3; D gene unclear. This CDR3 contains 10 residues. Trimming removed 3 bases at V and 2 bases at J, with 0 bases between. In germline, CDR1 is DFQATT, CDR2 SNEGSKA (reference sequence). The chain's CDR3 is CSASTDTQYF. Written as DNA, the CDR3 is TGCAGTGCTAGCACAGATACGCAGTATTTT.

V is TRBV4-1 and J is TRBJ1-2; D gene unclear. The CDR3 has 15 residues. Trimming took off 5 bases at V and 2 bases at J, with 15 bases between the two ends. Germline V gene lookup returns CDR1 MGHRA and CDR2 YSYEKL. The DNA for the CDR3 is TGCGCCAGCAGCTTTTCGGACGTCCCGAACTATGGCTACACCTTC. Protein: CASSFSDVPNYGYTF.

The chain employs TRBV7-9 and TRBJ2-7; possibly TRBD2 for D (7 bases). V was cut by 3 bases and J by 5 bases, with 14 bases left in between. This CDR3 contains 14 residues. Looked up from germline, CDR1 is SEHNR and CDR2 is FQNEAQ (reference sequence). DNA for the CDR3: TGTGCCAGCAGCTTGAGTGCCGGGGGGCACGAGCAGTACTTC. Its protein is CASSLSAGGHEQYF. Together with reference TRBV7-9 and TRBJ2-7, the CDR3 gives the full variable domain: DTGVSQNPRHKITKRGQNVTFRCDPISEHNRLYWYRQTLGQGPEFLTYFQNEAQLEKSRLLSDRFSAERPKGSFSTLEIQRTEQGDSAMYLCASSLSAGGHEQYFGPGTRLTVT.

This clonotype was observed at least ten times. The V gene is TRBV5-1, the J gene TRBJ1-6; the D is unclear. Trimming took off 2 bases at V and 1 base at J, with 1 base between the two ends. This CDR3 has 13 residues. The germline gives CDR1 SGHRS, CDR2 YFSETQ. The DNA for the CDR3 is TGCGCCAGCAGCTTTTCCTATAATTCACCCCTCCACTTT. Translated: CASSFSYNSPLHF.

In its sample, this clonotype was seen many times. The chain combines TRBV13 with TRBJ2-7; D is unresolved. CDR1 and CDR2 (germline): PRHDT, FYEKMQ (reference sequence). Trimming stripped 4 bases from V and 2 bases from J, with 0 bases between. This CDR3 spans 10 amino acids. This CDR3 is CASSSYEQYF. In nucleotides, the CDR3 is TGTGCCAGCAGCTCCTACGAGCAGTACTTC.

The chain recombines TRBV29-1 with TRBJ1-2; 9 bases line up with TRBD1. Germline V gene data show CDR1 as SQVTM and CDR2 as ANQGSEA. The trim removed 1 base at V and 4 bases at J, leaving 7 bases unmatched. The CDR3 runs 15 residues. DNA for the CDR3: TGCAGCGTTGAAGCGGGACAGGGAATGATCTATGGCTACACCTTC. Its translation: CSVEAGQGMIYGYTF.

Ten or more counts support this clonotype. The V and J genes are TRBV12-3 or TRBV12-4 and TRBJ1-5; the D is unclear. V lost 5 bases, J lost 0 bases, and 11 bases lay in between. This CDR3 has 15 amino acids. CDR3 amino acids: CASSGVDPSNQPQHF. The CDR3 nucleotides are TGTGCCAGCAGTGGAGTTGACCCTAGCAATCAGCCCCAGCATTTT.